The 27 T cell receptor beta chains reported below all come from one sample, sequenced in a study of blood T cell repertoires in COVID-19. TCRdb keeps only in-frame clones here, not all; method: immunoSEQ multiplex PCR. The table records some 300,000 clones, approximately 90% of them present only once. The sample comprised peripheral blood. These receptors were taken from a woman between 50 and 59 years old with COVID-19, enrolled during active disease.

The chain links TRBV7-9 to TRBJ2-7; D is perhaps TRBD1 (5 bases). This CDR3 has 13 amino acids. Trimming took 8 bases from V and 0 from J, leaving 11 bases between them. Germline CDR1 and CDR2: SEHNR and FQNEAQ (reference sequence). CDR3 in DNA: TGTGCCAGCGGGTGGCAGGGCTCCTACGAGCAGTACTTC. This codes for CASGWQGSYEQYF. The variable domain in full, with the rest retrieved from reference TRBV7-9 and TRBJ2-7, is DTGVSQNPRHKITKRGQNVTFRCDPISEHNRLYWYRQTLGQGPEFLTYFQNEAQLEKSRLLSDRFSAERPKGSFSTLEIQRTEQGDSAMYLCASGWQGSYEQYFGPGTRLTVT.

The chain has TRBV9 and TRBJ2-3, with a tentative D call TRBD1 (6 bases). The V and J ends lost 4 bases and 1 base respectively, with 13 bases between them. Per the germline V gene, CDR1 is SGDLS and CDR2 is YYNGEE. The CDR3 is 15 residues long. The CDR3 protein is CASSPVGARTDTQYF. The CDR3 DNA sequence: TGTGCCAGCAGCCCGGTGGGGGCCCGCACAGATACGCAGTATTTT.

The chain recombines TRBV29-1 with TRBJ2-7; TRBD2 might be the D (6 bases). Trimming cost V 7 bases and J 5 bases, with 21 bases left between them. CDR1 is SQVTM and CDR2 is ANQGSEA in the germline V gene. The CDR3 loop spans 14 amino acids. The CDR3: CSAGRARGVDEQYF. Here the CDR3 DNA reads TGCAGCGCGGGAAGGGCCCGCGGGGTAGACGAGCAGTACTTC.

CDR3 sequence: CSVAPSRAREGPDTQYF. The CDR3 DNA follows: TGCAGCGTTGCCCCCTCCCGGGCCAGGGAAGGTCCAGATACGCAGTATTTT. This chain connects TRBV29-1 to TRBJ2-3; tentatively, D is TRBD1 (5 bases). CDR1 SQVTM and CDR2 ANQGSEA come from the germline V gene. The V end lost 4 bases, the J end lost 4 bases, and 24 bases lay between the germline ends. CDR3 size: 17 residues.

This clone was seen repeatedly, ten times or more. The V call is TRBV27, the J call TRBJ1-1; no clear D gene. Germline CDR1 reads MNHEY; CDR2 reads SMNVEV (reference sequence). Trimming removed 3 bases from V and 6 bases from J, with 17 bases in between. The CDR3 is 15 residues long. Here the CDR3 DNA reads TGTGCCAGCAGTTTGGGCAGCGAAGACGGGGCTGAAGCTTTCTTT. It is translated as CASSLGSEDGAEAFF.

The chain carries TRBV2 and TRBJ2-1; 10 bases fit TRBD2. This CDR3 region has 18 residues. Germline CDR1 and CDR2: SNHLY and FYNNEI. The V and J ends lost 8 bases and 5 bases, in that order; junction bases with no gene match: 18. The CDR3 protein is CASLGQGSSGSVHNEQFF. CDR3 DNA sequence: TGTGCCAGCCTAGGACAGGGATCTAGCGGGAGCGTCCACAATGAGCAGTTCTTC.

The chain joins TRBV19 to TRBJ1-2, with D perhaps matching TRBD1 (6 bases). Germline assignment: CDR1 LNHDA and CDR2 SQIVND (reference sequence). The CDR3 length is 16 residues. The germline V and J ends were trimmed by 2 bases and 2 bases, with 15 bases remaining between them. The CDR3 spells CASSIRSPQGNYGYTF. The CDR3 coding sequence is TGTGCCAGTAGTATACGGTCCCCTCAGGGGAACTATGGCTACACCTTC.

The rearrangement uses TRBV18 and TRBJ2-7; the D gene is possibly TRBD1 (6 bases). This CDR3 comprises 13 residues. Trimming removed 3 bases at V and 1 base at J, with 7 bases between. Germline loops: CDR1 KGHSH, CDR2 LQKENI. The CDR3 DNA follows: TGTGCCAGCTCACCGGGGACATCCTACGAGCAGTACTTC. Its translation: CASSPGTSYEQYF.

The CDR3 DNA follows: TGTGCCAGCAGCGTAGAACCAACATCAAGTGACTACACCTTC. Its protein product is CASSVEPTSSDYTF. The rearrangement links TRBV9 to TRBJ1-2; D gene uncertain. The CDR3 covers 14 residues. CDR1 SGDLS and CDR2 YYNGEE come from the germline V gene. V dropped 0 bases and J dropped 10 bases, with 16 bases sitting between them.

The J gene is TRBJ2-5, the V gene TRBV7-8, with 11 bases fitting TRBD2. Per germline, CDR1 SGHVS and CDR2 FQNEAQ. The CDR3 length is 16 residues. V lost 1 base, J lost 4 bases, and 5 bases stayed unmatched. DNA for the CDR3: TGTGCCAGCAGCTTAGGGTCTAGCGGGAGGAGAGAGACCCAGTACTTC. Translation: CASSLGSSGRRETQYF.

The chain joins TRBV27 to TRBJ1-2; D is perhaps TRBD1 (6 bases). The CDR3 is made up of 14 amino acids. Germline CDR1 reads MNHEY; CDR2 reads SMNVEV (reference sequence). V was trimmed by 5 bases and J by 5 bases, leaving 15 bases between them. The CDR3 reads CASSDQGPNYGYTF. As DNA, the CDR3 is TGTGCCAGCAGTGATCAGGGGCCAAATTATGGCTACACCTTC.

The CDR3 DNA follows: TGTGCCAGCAGCCAAGATCGCGAGCAGTACTTC. Its translation: CASSQDREQYF. This sequence joins TRBV3-1 (or the pseudogene TRBV3-2) and TRBJ2-7; no clear D gene. Between the trimmed V and J ends, which lost 0 bases and 6 bases, there was a span of 3 bases. In germline, CDR1 is LGHDT, CDR2 YNNKEL (reference sequence). The CDR3 consists of 11 residues.

The V gene is TRBV5-6, the J gene TRBJ2-1; 11 bases match TRBD2. CDR1 and CDR2 from the germline V gene are SGHDT and YYEEEE. This CDR3 region has 18 residues. After removal of 2 bases from V and 4 bases from J, the junction contained 11 bases not matched to a gene. This CDR3 is CASSFGSGRAELYNEQFF. CDR3 bases: TGTGCCAGCAGCTTTGGTAGCGGGAGGGCCGAGCTGTACAATGAGCAGTTCTTC.

The chain carries TRBV27 and TRBJ2-2; 7 bases agree with TRBD1. Germline V lookup: CDR1 MNHEY, CDR2 SMNVEV (reference sequence). Germline trimming cut 5 bases from V and 3 bases from J; bases unmatched to any gene: 6. The CDR3 consists of 15 residues. The CDR3 region is CASSPKGQYTGELFF. The CDR3 bases are TGTGCCAGCAGTCCCAAGGGACAGTACACCGGGGAGCTGTTTTTT.

The chain couples TRBV19 to TRBJ2-7; 7 nucleotides match TRBD1. V trimming: 4 bases; J trimming: 7 bases; junction bases outside the gene matches: 10. Per the germline V gene, CDR1 is LNHDA and CDR2 is SQIVND (reference sequence). This CDR3 has 14 amino acids. The CDR3 is CASSNRQGTGEQYF. The CDR3 bases are TGTGCCAGTAGTAATCGACAGGGTACTGGGGAGCAGTACTTC.

V is TRBV10-1 and J is TRBJ1-2; 12 bases match TRBD1. CDR1 and CDR2 (germline): WNHNN, SYGVQD (reference sequence). Trimming took 3 bases from V and 2 from J; bases not matched to a gene: 1. The CDR3 length is 15 residues. The CDR3 loop is CASSEGTGGNYGYTF. The CDR3 bases are TGCGCCAGCAGTGAAGGGACAGGGGGCAACTATGGCTACACCTTC.

The rearrangement uses TRBV5-6 and TRBJ1-6; D unclear. Deletions cut 4 bases from V and 7 bases from J, with 18 bases between. In germline, CDR1 is SGHDT, CDR2 YYEEEE. There are 16 residues in the CDR3. Written as DNA, the CDR3 is TGTGCCAGCAGCCCCCTGTTCCCCGGTAGAAATTCACCCCTCCACTTT. This codes for CASSPLFPGRNSPLHF. Looking up the rest from reference TRBV5-6 and TRBJ1-6 gives the full variable domain: DAGVTQSPTHLIKTRGQQVTLRCSPKSGHDTVSWYQQALGQGPQFIFQYYEEEERQRGNFPDRFSGHQFPNYSSELNVNALLLGDSALYLCASSPLFPGRNSPLHFGNGTRLTVT.

The chain links TRBV24-1 to TRBJ2-5; 8 positions match TRBD2. Germline CDR1 is KGHDR and CDR2 is SFDVKD. V shed 1 base, J shed 2 bases, and the junction held 2 bases outside the gene matches. This CDR3 is built from 15 residues. The CDR3 nucleotides are TGTGCCACCAGTGATTTCGCGGGAGGACAAGAGACCCAGTACTTC. It is translated as CATSDFAGGQETQYF.

The CDR3 loop reads CASSSGQRIYYEQYF. CDR3 sequence (DNA): TGTGCCAGCAGCTCGGGACAGCGTATTTACTACGAGCAGTACTTC. The chain carries TRBV11-2 and TRBJ2-7; 7 nucleotides line up with TRBD1. This CDR3 contains 15 residues. The J segment lost 3 bases and the V segment lost 4 bases, leaving 9 bases of the junction unmatched. Germline V gives CDR1 SGHAT, CDR2 FQNNGV. Full variable domain (outside the CDR3, taken from reference TRBV11-2 and TRBJ2-7): EAGVAQSPRYKIIEKRQSVAFWCNPISGHATLYWYQQILGQGPKLLIQFQNNGVVDDSQLPKDRFSAERLKGVDSTLKIQPAKLEDSAVYLCASSSGQRIYYEQYFGPGTRLTVT.

The chain joins TRBV6-5 to TRBJ1-4, with 7 bases matching TRBD1. This CDR3 region has 14 residues. In germline, CDR1 is MNHEY, CDR2 SVGAGI. The J segment lost 3 bases and the V segment lost 6 bases, leaving 4 bases of the junction unmatched. The CDR3 coding sequence is TGTGCCAGCAGGACAGGGTCCCCTAATGAAAAACTGTTTTTT. Amino acid sequence: CASRTGSPNEKLFF.

The chain combines TRBV15 with TRBJ1-2; 7 bases are shared with TRBD1. The CDR3 has 17 amino acids. With V trimmed by 1 base and J by 5 bases, 13 bases remained unmatched. The germline CDR1 and CDR2 sequences are LNHNV and YYDKDF (reference sequence). The DNA of the CDR3 is TGTGCCACCAGCAGAGGAGGGACCTCGGGACAGAATTATGGCTACACCTTC. Translation: CATSRGGTSGQNYGYTF.

The rearrangement links TRBV7-6 to TRBJ1-1, with D hard to call. Germline V CDR1 and CDR2: SGHVS, FNYEAQ. The V gene lost 2 bases and the J gene lost 0 bases, with 10 bases spanning the gap. This CDR3 has 15 amino acids. DNA of the CDR3: TGTGCCAGCAGCTTAATGGCAGAACTGAACACTGAAGCTTTCTTT. Translating it yields CASSLMAELNTEAFF. Based on the CDR3 plus reference TRBV7-6 and TRBJ1-1, the full variable domain is GAGVSQSPRYKVTKRGQDVALRCDPISGHVSLYWYRQALGQGPEFLTYFNYEAQQDKSGLPNDRFSAERPEGSISTLTIQRTEQRDSAMYRCASSLMAELNTEAFFGQGTRLTVV.

The gene calls are TRBV7-9 and TRBJ1-1, with D perhaps TRBD1 (6 bases). This CDR3 region has 13 residues. V dropped 6 bases and J dropped 1 base, with 9 bases sitting between them. The germline V gene encodes CDR1 SEHNR and CDR2 FQNEAQ (reference sequence). In DNA form, the CDR3 reads TGTGCCAGCAGGCTACAGGGGAACACTGAAGCTTTCTTT. Translation: CASRLQGNTEAFF.

The chain carries TRBV14 and TRBJ2-7; 8 nucleotides line up with TRBD1. The V segment lost 6 bases and the J segment 7 bases; nucleotides outside the gene matches: 14. The CDR3 covers 15 residues. Germline V gene sequence: CDR1 SGHDN, CDR2 FVKESK. CDR3 amino acids: CASRYGQGRLHEQYF. The CDR3 DNA reads as TGTGCCAGCAGATATGGACAGGGAAGGCTCCATGAGCAGTACTTC.

The J gene is TRBJ2-3, the V gene TRBV6-5; D is unresolved. Trimming removed 0 bases at V and 4 bases at J, with 11 bases between. CDR3 size: 15 residues. CDR1 MNHEY and CDR2 SVGAGI come from the germline V gene. The DNA for the CDR3 is TGTGCCAGCAGTTACTCGAATAGCAAGGCAGATACGCAGTATTTT. It specifies CASSYSNSKADTQYF.

The gene calls are TRBV19 and TRBJ2-4, with 8 positions matching TRBD1. Unmatched junction bases numbered 15, after V lost 5 bases and J lost 12 bases. The CDR3 is made up of 15 amino acids. Germline V gene data show CDR1 as LNHDA and CDR2 as SQIVND (reference sequence). Here the CDR3 reads CASSEASPGQDNQYF. CDR3 nucleotides: TGTGCCAGTAGTGAGGCGTCCCCGGGACAGGATAATCAGTACTTC. The entire variable domain, with the rest obtained from reference TRBV19 and TRBJ2-4, is as follows: DGGITQSPKYLFRKEGQNVTLSCEQNLNHDAMYWYRQDPGQGLRLIYYSQIVNDFQKGDIAEGYSVSREKKESFPLTVTSAQKNPTAFYLCASSEASPGQDNQYFGAGTRLSVL.

This clone was counted a single time. The chain couples TRBV3-1 (or the pseudogene TRBV3-2) to TRBJ1-4, with 8 bases identical to TRBD1. The CDR3 has 16 amino acids. With V trimmed by 4 bases and J by 10 bases, 14 bases remained unmatched. CDR1 is LGHDT, CDR2 YNNKEL, per germline (reference sequence). The CDR3 DNA is TGTGCCAGCAGCCTGGCTGAACTCGGGACAGGTCGAAAACTGTTTTTT. Translated, it gives CASSLAELGTGRKLFF.